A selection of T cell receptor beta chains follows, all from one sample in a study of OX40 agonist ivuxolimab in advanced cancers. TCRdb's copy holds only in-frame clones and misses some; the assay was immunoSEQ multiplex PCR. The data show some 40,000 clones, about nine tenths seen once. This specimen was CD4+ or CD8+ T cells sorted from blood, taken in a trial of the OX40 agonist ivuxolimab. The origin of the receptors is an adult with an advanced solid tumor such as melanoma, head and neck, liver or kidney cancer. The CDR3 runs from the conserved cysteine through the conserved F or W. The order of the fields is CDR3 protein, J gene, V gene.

cdr3_aa: CASSPPSGVSYNEQFF
j_call: TRBJ2-1
v_call: TRBV7-6

cdr3_aa: CASSLDEETQYF
j_call: TRBJ2-5
v_call: TRBV7-3

cdr3_aa: CASSISDGNTEAFF
j_call: TRBJ1-1
v_call: TRBV27

cdr3_aa: CASRADRGQPQHF
j_call: TRBJ1-5
v_call: TRBV6-5

cdr3_aa: CASRLLAGNQETQYF
j_call: TRBJ2-5
v_call: TRBV27

cdr3_aa: CASSSDGDEQYF
j_call: TRBJ2-7
v_call: TRBV7-9

cdr3_aa: CASSPRQGVGETQYF
j_call: TRBJ2-5
v_call: TRBV11-2

cdr3_aa: CASSSLRGYEQYF
j_call: TRBJ2-7
v_call: TRBV13

cdr3_aa: CASSLEGSGASYEQYF
j_call: TRBJ2-7
v_call: TRBV5-1

cdr3_aa: CATSDRGRGIYKQYF
j_call: TRBJ2-7
v_call: TRBV15

cdr3_aa: CASSVLGQSTYEQYF
j_call: TRBJ2-7
v_call: TRBV10-2

cdr3_aa: CASSVGLPEGNEQFF
j_call: TRBJ2-1
v_call: TRBV9

cdr3_aa: CASSQHQETQYF
j_call: TRBJ2-5
v_call: TRBV14

cdr3_aa: CASSLRGTLAGDRGELFF
j_call: TRBJ2-2
v_call: TRBV4-3

cdr3_aa: CASQPAWGTEAFF
j_call: TRBJ1-1
v_call: TRBV28

cdr3_aa: CASSVGGSHQETQYF
j_call: TRBJ2-5
v_call: TRBV9

cdr3_aa: CSVEREDYNEQFF
j_call: TRBJ2-1
v_call: TRBV29-1

cdr3_aa: CASRMGGSYNEQFF
j_call: TRBJ2-1
v_call: TRBV19

cdr3_aa: CASSDSSYQPQHF
j_call: TRBJ1-5
v_call: TRBV7-2

cdr3_aa: CSVVASGSHEQYF
j_call: TRBJ2-7
v_call: TRBV29-1

cdr3_aa: CASSLGTSVYNEQFF
j_call: TRBJ2-1
v_call: TRBV27

cdr3_aa: CASSSTGASTDTQYF
j_call: TRBJ2-3
v_call: TRBV7-6

cdr3_aa: CASSIWRDRSYGYTF
j_call: TRBJ1-2
v_call: TRBV19

cdr3_aa: CASSEVNRGLYEQYF
j_call: TRBJ2-7
v_call: TRBV2

cdr3_aa: CASQGANTGELFF
j_call: TRBJ2-2
v_call: TRBV4-1

cdr3_aa: CASSGGGGGEEQFF
j_call: TRBJ2-1
v_call: TRBV11-2

cdr3_aa: CASSLAVGLAGSSEQFF
j_call: TRBJ2-1
v_call: TRBV5-1

cdr3_aa: CASSLDPIQGFAAYEQYF
j_call: TRBJ2-7
v_call: TRBV11-2

cdr3_aa: CASSQESDRVNRETFF
j_call: TRBJ1-1
v_call: TRBV4-1

cdr3_aa: CASSMGTGPYEQYF
j_call: TRBJ2-7
v_call: TRBV27

cdr3_aa: CASSHRLASNTGELFF
j_call: TRBJ2-2
v_call: TRBV14

cdr3_aa: CASSSGTSSYNEQFF
j_call: TRBJ2-1
v_call: TRBV4-3

cdr3_aa: CASSRKRELYNEQFF
j_call: TRBJ2-1
v_call: TRBV5-5

cdr3_aa: CSETLAEGNNEQFF
j_call: TRBJ2-1
v_call: TRBV29-1

cdr3_aa: CASSFGTSGSFDEQYF
j_call: TRBJ2-7
v_call: TRBV28

cdr3_aa: CASSVWGSTPTGKGYGYTF
j_call: TRBJ1-2
v_call: TRBV9

cdr3_aa: CASSDAGGRDTQYF
j_call: TRBJ2-3
v_call: TRBV6-4

cdr3_aa: CASSGPTSANYNEQFF
j_call: TRBJ2-1
v_call: TRBV7-9

cdr3_aa: CASSLTGDYEQYF
j_call: TRBJ2-7
v_call: TRBV5-1